The clone carrying this T cell receptor (beta chain) was recorded many times. Described time point: newly diagnosed GD, antithyroid drugs for less than 3 months. With RNA extracted from PBMCs as input, the TCR library was made. The germline gives CDR1 ENHRY, CDR2 SYGVKD. After removal of 2 bases from V and 4 bases from J, the junction contained 3 bases not matched to a gene. The CDR3 consists of 15 residues. This record belongs to a study of regulatory T cells in long-lasting Graves disease. Through Arm-PCR of CDR3 regions and iRepertoire HTBI primers, TCR beta libraries were built. TCRdb re-derived calls from the multiplex PCR reads in MiXCR, one entry per CDR3 protein. The profile shows about 540,000 distinct CDR3 sequences, roughly 14% of them singletons. These data were also filed under a second study, of T cells in Graves' hyperthyroidism and ophthalmopathy. That source adds: The hyperthyroidism patients had all been newly diagnosed, and their disease duration was under 2 months. Their ages ranged from 18 to 65 years.

The sample in question was peripheral blood mononuclear cells (PBMCs), obtained at new diagnosis, from a patient treated with antithyroid drugs. The TCR originated in a man aged 30 to 39 with Graves disease. This chain connects TRBV10-3 to TRBJ1-4, with TRBD1 identical over 8 bases. The CDR3, as DNA: TGTGCCATCAGTGAGCCGACAGGGGTTAATGAAAAACTGTTTTTT. It translates to CAISEPTGVNEKLFF.